These 4 T cell receptor beta chains share one sample of origin, sequenced in a study of cytotoxic CD8 clonotypes in ibrutinib-treated CLL. The repertoire was sequenced with immunoSEQ multiplex PCR; TCRdb's copy has only in-frame clones and lacks some. The table includes around 15,000 clones, less than 70% detected once. This sample comprised PBMCs, obtained before ibrutinib treatment. Receptor source: a human donor with chronic lymphocytic leukemia.

The V call is TRBV7-2, the J call TRBJ2-7; D not certain. Looked up from germline, CDR1 is SGHTA and CDR2 is FQGNSA. The CDR3 spans 12 residues. With 4 bases removed from V and 2 bases from J, the gap between germline ends came to 6 bases. In DNA, the CDR3 is TGTGCCAGCAGCTCCTTTACCTACGAGCAGTACTTC. Residues: CASSSFTYEQYF.

V is TRBV5-1 and J is TRBJ2-1, with TRBD2 matching over 10 bases. After removal of 0 bases from V and 9 bases from J, the junction contained 9 bases not matched to a gene. The CDR3 is 16 amino acids. CDR1 and CDR2 (germline): SGHRS, YFSETQ. CDR3 amino acids: CASSLVPSGGPGEQFF. For the CDR3, the DNA is TGCGCCAGCAGCTTGGTTCCTAGCGGGGGTCCAGGTGAGCAGTTCTTC. The full variable domain, rest sourced from reference TRBV5-1 and TRBJ2-1, is KAGVTQTPRYLIKTRGQQVTLSCSPISGHRSVSWYQQTPGQGLQFLFEYFSETQRNKGNFPGRFSGRQFSNSRSEMNVSTLELGDSALYLCASSLVPSGGPGEQFFGPGTRLTVL.

The chain uses TRBV6-5 and TRBJ1-6, with 8 positions matching TRBD1. Germline CDR1 reads MNHEY; CDR2 reads SVGAGI. The CDR3 runs to 14 residues. V dropped 7 bases and J dropped 6; count of bases not matched to a gene: 5. In DNA, the CDR3 is TGTGCCAGCAAAGGGACAGGAATTAATTCACCCCTCCACTTT. This translates into CASKGTGINSPLHF.

This clone was seen once. V and J are TRBV28 and TRBJ2-7; 11 bases agree with TRBD1. CDR1 MDHEN and CDR2 SYDVKM come from the germline V gene. The V segment lost 4 bases and the J segment 5 bases; nucleotides outside the gene matches: 7. There are 15 residues in the CDR3. CDR3 sequence reads: CASSSGQGGRDEQYF. CDR3 in DNA: TGTGCCAGCAGTTCGGGACAGGGGGGAAGGGACGAGCAGTACTTC.